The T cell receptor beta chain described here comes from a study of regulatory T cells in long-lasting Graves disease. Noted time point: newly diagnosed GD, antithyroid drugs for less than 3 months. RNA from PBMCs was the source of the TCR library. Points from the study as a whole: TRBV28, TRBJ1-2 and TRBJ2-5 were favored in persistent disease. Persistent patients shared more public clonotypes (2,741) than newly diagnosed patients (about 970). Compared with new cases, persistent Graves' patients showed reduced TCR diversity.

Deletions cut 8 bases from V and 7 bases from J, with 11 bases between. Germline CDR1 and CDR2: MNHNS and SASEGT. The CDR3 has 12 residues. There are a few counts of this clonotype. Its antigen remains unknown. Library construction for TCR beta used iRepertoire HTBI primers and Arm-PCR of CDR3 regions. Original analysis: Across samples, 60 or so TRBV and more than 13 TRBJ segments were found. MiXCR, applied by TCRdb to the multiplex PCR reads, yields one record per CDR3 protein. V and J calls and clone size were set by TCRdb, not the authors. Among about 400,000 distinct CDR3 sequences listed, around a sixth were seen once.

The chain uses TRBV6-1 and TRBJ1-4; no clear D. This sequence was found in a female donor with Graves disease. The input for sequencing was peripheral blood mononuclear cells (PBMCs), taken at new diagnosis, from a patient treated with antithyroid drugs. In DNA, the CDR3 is TGTGCCAGCGCTGAATATGGTGAAAAACTGTTTTTT. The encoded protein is CASAEYGEKLFF.